This T cell receptor (beta chain) comes out of a study of blood T cell repertoires in COVID-19. Whole-study context: Collection of acute and convalescent COVID-19 samples took place in the United States, Italy and Spain. T cells, B-cell-depleted T cells, or PBMCs supplied cDNA or gDNA.

In the source study's methods: Scientists estimated how many nucleated cells there were by amplifying reference gene primers. The data were produced by immunoSEQ multiplex PCR, yet TCRdb's version contains in-frame clones alone and is incomplete. Clone size and the V and J calls come from that table; the DNA yielded D and trimming. Of approximately 22,000 clones in the sample, 82% were seen once. Germline values: CDR1 KGHSH, CDR2 LQKENI. V lost 1 base and J lost 0; bases outside the gene matches: 0. The CDR3 extends over 18 amino acids. What was sequenced was peripheral blood. The clonotype comes from a human donor in a cohort sampled during active COVID-19. This chain links TRBV18 with TRBJ2-2; 15 nucleotides agree with TRBD2. CDR3 residues: CASSPRTSGRANTGELFF. CDR3 sequence (DNA): TGTGCCAGCTCACCACGGACTAGCGGGAGGGCGAACACCGGGGAGCTGTTTTTT. Based on the CDR3 plus reference TRBV18 and TRBJ2-2, the full variable domain is NAGVMQNPRHLVRRRGQEARLRCSPMKGHSHVYWYRQLPEEGLKFMVYLQKENIIDESGMPKERFSAEFPKEGPSILRIQQVVRGDSAAYFCASSPRTSGRANTGELFFGEGSRLTVL.